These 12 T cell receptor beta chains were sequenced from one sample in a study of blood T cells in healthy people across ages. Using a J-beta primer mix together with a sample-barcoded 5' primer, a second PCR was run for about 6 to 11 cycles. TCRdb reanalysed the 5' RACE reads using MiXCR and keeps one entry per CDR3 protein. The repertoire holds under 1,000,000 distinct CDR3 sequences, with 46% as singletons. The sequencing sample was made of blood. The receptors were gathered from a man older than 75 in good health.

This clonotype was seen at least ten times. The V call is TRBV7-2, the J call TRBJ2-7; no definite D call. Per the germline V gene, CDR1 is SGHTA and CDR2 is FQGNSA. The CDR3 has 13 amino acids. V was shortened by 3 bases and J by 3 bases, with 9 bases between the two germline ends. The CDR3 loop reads CASSFGRVYEQYF. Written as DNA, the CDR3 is TGTGCCAGCAGCTTCGGACGGGTCTACGAGCAGTACTTC.

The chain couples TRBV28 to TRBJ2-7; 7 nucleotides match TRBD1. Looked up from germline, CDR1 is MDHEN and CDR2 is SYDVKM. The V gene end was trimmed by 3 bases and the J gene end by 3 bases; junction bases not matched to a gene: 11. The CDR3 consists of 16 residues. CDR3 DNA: TGTGCCAGCAGTTTGTCCTACCGGGACAGTAGCTACGAGCAGTACTTC. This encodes CASSLSYRDSSYEQYF.

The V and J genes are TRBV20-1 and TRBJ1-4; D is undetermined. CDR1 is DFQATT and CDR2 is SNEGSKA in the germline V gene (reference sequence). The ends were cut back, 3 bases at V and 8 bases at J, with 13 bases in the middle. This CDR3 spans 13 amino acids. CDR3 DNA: TGCAGTGCTAGGATCCTGGGAGGGGAAAAACTGTTTTTT. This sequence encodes CSARILGGEKLFF.

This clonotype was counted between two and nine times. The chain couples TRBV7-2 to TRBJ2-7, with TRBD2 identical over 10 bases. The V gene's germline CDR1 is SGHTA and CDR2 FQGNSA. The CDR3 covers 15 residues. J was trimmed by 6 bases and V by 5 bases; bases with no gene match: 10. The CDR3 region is CASSPPSGRGVEQYF. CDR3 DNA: TGTGCCAGCAGCCCACCTAGCGGGAGAGGGGTCGAGCAGTACTTC.

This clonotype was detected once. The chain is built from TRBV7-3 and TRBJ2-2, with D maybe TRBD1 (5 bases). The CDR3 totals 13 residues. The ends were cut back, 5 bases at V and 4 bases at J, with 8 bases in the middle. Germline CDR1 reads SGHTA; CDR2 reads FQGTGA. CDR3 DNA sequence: TGTGCCAGCAGCGCCAGGGTCACCGGGGAGCTGTTTTTT. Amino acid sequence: CASSARVTGELFF.

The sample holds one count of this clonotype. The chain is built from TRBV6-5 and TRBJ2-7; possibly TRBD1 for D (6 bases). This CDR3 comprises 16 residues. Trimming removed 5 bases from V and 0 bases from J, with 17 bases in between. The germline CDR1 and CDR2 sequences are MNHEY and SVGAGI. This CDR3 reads CASSTVGGKSSYEQYF. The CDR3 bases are TGTGCCAGCAGTACGGTTGGGGGCAAGAGCTCCTACGAGCAGTACTTC.

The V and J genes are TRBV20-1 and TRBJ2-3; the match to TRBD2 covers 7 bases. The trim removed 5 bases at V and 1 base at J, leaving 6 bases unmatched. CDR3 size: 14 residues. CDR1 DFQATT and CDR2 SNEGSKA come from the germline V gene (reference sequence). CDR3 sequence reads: CSARPSGGTDTQYF. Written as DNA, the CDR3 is TGCAGTGCTCGCCCTAGCGGAGGCACAGATACGCAGTATTTT.

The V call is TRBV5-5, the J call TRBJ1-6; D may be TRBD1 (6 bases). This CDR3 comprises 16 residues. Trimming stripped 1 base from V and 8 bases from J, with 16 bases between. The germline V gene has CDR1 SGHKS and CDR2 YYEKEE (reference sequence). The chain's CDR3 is CASSLLQGFGDSPLHF. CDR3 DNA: TGTGCCAGCAGCTTGTTACAGGGATTTGGCGATTCACCCCTCCACTTT.

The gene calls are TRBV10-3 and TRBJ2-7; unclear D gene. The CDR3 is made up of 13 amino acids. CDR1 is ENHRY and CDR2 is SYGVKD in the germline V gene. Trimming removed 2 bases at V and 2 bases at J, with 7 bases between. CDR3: CAISEPRPYEQYF. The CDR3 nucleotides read TGTGCCATCAGTGAGCCCCGACCCTACGAGCAGTACTTC.

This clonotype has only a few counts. The CDR3 loop is CSARGDRVDYGYTF. In DNA form, the CDR3 reads TGCAGTGCTAGGGGAGACAGGGTAGACTATGGCTACACCTTC. The chain uses TRBV20-1 and TRBJ1-2; 7 positions match TRBD1. The junction had 7 bases not matched to a gene; V was cut back by 3 bases and J by 3 bases. CDR1 and CDR2 (germline): DFQATT, SNEGSKA (reference sequence). CDR3 length equals 14 residues.

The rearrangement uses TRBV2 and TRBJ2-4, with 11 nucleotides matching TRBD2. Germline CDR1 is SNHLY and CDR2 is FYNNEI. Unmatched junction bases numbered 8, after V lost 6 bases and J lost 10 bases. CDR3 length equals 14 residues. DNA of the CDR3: TGTGCCAGCAGCCCGGGACTAGCGGAGGGAATTCAGTACTTC. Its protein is CASSPGLAEGIQYF.

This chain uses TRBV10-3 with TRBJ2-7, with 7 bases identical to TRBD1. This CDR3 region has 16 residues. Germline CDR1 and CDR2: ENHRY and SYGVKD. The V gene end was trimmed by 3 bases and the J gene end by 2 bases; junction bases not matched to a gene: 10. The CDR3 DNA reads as TGTGCCATCAGTGACCGCCCAGGACAGGCACCCTACGAGCAGTACTTC. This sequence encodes CAISDRPGQAPYEQYF.